Below are 22 T cell receptor beta chains sequenced from a single sample in a study of T cell responses to AZD1222 COVID-19 vaccine (TCRdb year 2021). Library generation was performed with the immunoSEQ multiplex PCR assay. Sourced from immuneACCESS, this table was stored by TCRdb with only in-frame sequences that have V and J called. A share of the clones is absent; for the studies checked, an unresolved V gene accounts for under half, and the remainder has no known explanation. Here the sample has roughly 170,000 clones; approximately 86% occur a single time. 0.49% of the sample lies in the top ten. Per the publication, the time point label means: baseline before first vaccination. Sequenced here: peripheral blood, sampled on day 0 of AZD1222 vaccination. These receptors all stem from an adult in good health.

The J gene is TRBJ1-4, the V gene TRBV27; 7 bases fit TRBD1. Germline trimming cut 2 bases from V and 0 bases from J; bases unmatched to any gene: 9. The CDR3 is 18 residues long. The germline V gene has CDR1 MNHEY and CDR2 SMNVEV (reference sequence). In DNA, the CDR3 is TGTGCCAGCAGTTTAAAGACAGGGTGGTGGGCAACTAATGAAAAACTGTTTTTT. It yields the protein CASSLKTGWWATNEKLFF. The full variable domain, in which reference TRBV27 and TRBJ1-4 provide the parts outside the CDR3, is EAQVTQNPRYLITVTGKKLTVTCSQNMNHEYMSWYRQDPGLGLRQIYYSMNVEVTDKGDVPEGYKVSRKEKRNFPLILESPSPNQTSLYFCASSLKTGWWATNEKLFFGSGTQLSVL.

The DNA for the CDR3 is TGTGCCACCAGCCTGGACAGGAGTAGGACCTACGAGCAGTACTTC. This codes for CATSLDRSRTYEQYF. The chain links TRBV15 to TRBJ2-7; 7 bases are shared with TRBD1. CDR1 is LNHNV and CDR2 is YYDKDF in the germline V gene (reference sequence). The CDR3 is 15 amino acids. The trim removed 5 bases at V and 2 bases at J, leaving 9 bases unmatched.

The genes are TRBV11-2 and TRBJ1-6; D remains unclear. This CDR3 has 14 residues. V dropped 4 bases and J dropped 6 bases, with 10 bases sitting between them. Germline V lookup: CDR1 SGHAT, CDR2 FQNNGV. The CDR3 reads CASSSRESNSPLHF. Written as DNA, the CDR3 is TGTGCCAGCAGCTCCCGGGAGAGTAATTCACCCCTCCACTTT.

This chain joins TRBV10-1 and TRBJ2-1; TRBD1 matches 11 bases. The length of the CDR3 is 14 residues. Germline trimming cut 5 bases from V and 8 bases from J; bases unmatched to any gene: 5. Germline V gene lookup returns CDR1 WNHNN and CDR2 SYGVQD (reference sequence). The CDR3 region has the DNA TGCGCCAGCAGTAAGGGACAGGGGGTATATGAGCAGTTCTTC. Amino acid sequence: CASSKGQGVYEQFF.

J is TRBJ2-2 and V is TRBV12-3 or TRBV12-4, with D hard to call. Trimming stripped 5 bases from V and 2 bases from J, with 6 bases between. CDR3 length: 13 residues. CDR3 loop: CASSLSNTGELFF. The CDR3 nucleotides are TGTGCCAGCAGTCTCAGTAACACCGGGGAGCTGTTTTTT.

This chain links TRBV5-1 with TRBJ2-4, with 7 bases that match TRBD1. V lost 6 bases, J lost 4 bases, and 7 bases stayed unmatched. The CDR3 has 14 amino acids. The germline CDR1 and CDR2 sequences are SGHRS and YFSETQ. CDR3 DNA sequence: TGCGCCAGCACGTATCGACAGGGTAAAAACATTCAGTACTTC. Translation: CASTYRQGKNIQYF.

CDR3 in amino acids: CASSFRGGSYNEQFF. CDR3 in DNA: TGTGCCAGCAGTTTCAGGGGGGGCTCCTACAATGAGCAGTTCTTC. V is TRBV6-2 or TRBV6-3 and J is TRBJ2-1; possibly TRBD1 or TRBD2 for D (7 bases each). In germline, CDR1 is MNHEY, CDR2 SVGEGT. The CDR3 spans 15 residues. V was shortened by 4 bases and J by 0 bases, with 10 bases between the two germline ends.

The chain has TRBV6-2 or TRBV6-3 and TRBJ2-2; TRBD2 agrees at 8 bases. Germline V gives CDR1 MNHEY, CDR2 SVGEGT. This CDR3 has 16 amino acids. With V trimmed by 4 bases and J by 7 bases, 11 bases remained unmatched. The CDR3 sequence: CASSFPLGGRIGELFF. For the CDR3, the DNA is TGTGCCAGCAGTTTCCCTCTGGGCGGGAGGATCGGGGAGCTGTTTTTT.

The V call is TRBV20-1, the J call TRBJ2-5; D is undetermined. Germline V gene sequence: CDR1 DFQATT, CDR2 SNEGSKA (reference sequence). The V end was cut by 2 bases, the J end by 6 bases, with 4 bases between. CDR3 length: 10 amino acids. CDR3 region: CSARRKTQYF. CDR3 nucleotide sequence: TGCAGTGCTAGAAGGAAGACCCAGTACTTC.

The chain links TRBV7-3 to TRBJ2-2; a weak D match, TRBD2 (5 bases). The CDR3 totals 12 residues. Trimming took off 3 bases at V and 6 bases at J, with 5 bases between the two ends. Germline V gene sequence: CDR1 SGHTA, CDR2 FQGTGA. The DNA for the CDR3 is TGTGCCAGCAGCTTTAGCGCCGGGGAGCTGTTTTTT. Translation gives CASSFSAGELFF.

This chain links TRBV6-5 with TRBJ2-6; D is perhaps TRBD1 (5 bases). Germline assignment: CDR1 MNHEY and CDR2 SVGAGI. Trimming took off 7 bases at V and 3 bases at J, with 13 bases between the two ends. This CDR3 has 15 amino acids. The CDR3 spells CASTTAQGGANVLTF. The CDR3 DNA reads TGTGCCAGCACGACAGCCCAGGGTGGGGCCAACGTCCTGACTTTC.

This chain joins TRBV14 and TRBJ2-7, with D maybe TRBD1 (5 bases). Germline-derived CDR1 and CDR2 are SGHDN and FVKESK. This CDR3 has 12 amino acids. Trimming shortened V by 2 bases and J by 7 bases, and 9 bases separated the two germline ends. The CDR3 reads CASSQFREEQYF. CDR3 nucleotide sequence: TGTGCCAGCAGCCAATTCAGGGAAGAGCAGTACTTC.

The chain carries TRBV6-1 and TRBJ2-1; no firm D call. Germline-derived CDR1 and CDR2 are MNHNS and SASEGT. The germline V and J ends were trimmed by 2 bases and 6 bases, with 8 bases remaining between them. The CDR3 has 13 amino acids. The CDR3 DNA follows: TGTGCCAGCAGTGAACTAGGGTCCAATGAGCAGTTCTTC. Its protein is CASSELGSNEQFF.

The J gene is TRBJ1-6, the V gene TRBV3-1 (or the pseudogene TRBV3-2); no firm D call. The CDR3 sequence is 16 residues long. From germline, CDR1 is LGHDT and CDR2 YNNKEL (reference sequence). The V gene lost 1 base and the J gene lost 7 bases, with 14 bases spanning the gap. The chain's CDR3 is CASSQVSVGINSPLHF. CDR3 DNA: TGTGCCAGCAGCCAAGTATCAGTAGGAATCAATTCACCCCTCCACTTT.

This clone appeared many times. J is TRBJ1-6 and V is TRBV4-3, with 8 bases fitting TRBD1. This CDR3 has 17 amino acids. V lost 3 bases, J lost 8 bases, and 12 bases stayed unmatched. Germline CDR1 reads LGHNA; CDR2 reads YSLEER. The CDR3 bases are TGCGCCAGCAGCCACGATCGCCAGACAGGGGCTTATTCACCCCTCCACTTT. Its translation: CASSHDRQTGAYSPLHF.

The chain couples TRBV27 to TRBJ1-2; D might be TRBD1 (5 bases). The CDR3 loop spans 13 amino acids. V dropped 6 bases and J dropped 8 bases, with 16 bases sitting between them. Germline V gene data show CDR1 as MNHEY and CDR2 as SMNVEV (reference sequence). CDR3 nucleotides: TGTGCCAGCAGCCCTGGGGGGTCATGGGGCTACACCTTC. This sequence encodes CASSPGGSWGYTF.

J is TRBJ1-1 and V is TRBV20-1; D not certain. V was shortened by 3 bases and J by 8 bases, with 1 base between the two germline ends. The V gene's germline CDR1 is DFQATT and CDR2 SNEGSKA (reference sequence). CDR3 size: 8 residues. The CDR3 region has the DNA TGCAGTGCTAGGGAAGCTTTCTTT. Residues: CSAREAFF.

The chain carries TRBV11-2 and TRBJ2-7, with 11 bases aligning to TRBD2. After removal of 5 bases from V and 4 bases from J, the junction contained 16 bases not matched to a gene. This CDR3 has 18 amino acids. Germline V gene lookup returns CDR1 SGHAT and CDR2 FQNNGV. In nucleotides, the CDR3 is TGTGCCAGCAGCATCGGAGTTGGTAGCGGGAGGGTATTTTACGAGCAGTACTTC. It translates to CASSIGVGSGRVFYEQYF.

A few counts support this clone. CDR3 coding DNA: TGCGCCAGCAGCCAGGCACTCAAGCGTCAAGAGACCCAGTACTTC. It yields the protein CASSQALKRQETQYF. This chain joins TRBV4-1 and TRBJ2-5, with D uncertain. The ends were cut back, 3 bases at V and 2 bases at J, with 13 bases in the middle. Looked up from germline, CDR1 is MGHRA and CDR2 is YSYEKL. The CDR3 is 15 residues long.

The chain couples TRBV6-1 to TRBJ1-6, with a possible D match to TRBD1 (6 bases). The germline V gene has CDR1 MNHNS and CDR2 SASEGT. The CDR3 length is 15 residues. V lost 1 base and J 7 bases, leaving 11 bases between the germline ends. CDR3 sequence: CASSEGDTVNSPLHF. For the CDR3, the DNA is TGTGCCAGCAGTGAAGGGGACACCGTAAATTCACCCCTCCACTTT.

The genes are TRBV5-1 and TRBJ1-1; D unresolved. Germline-derived CDR1 and CDR2 are SGHRS and YFSETQ. This CDR3 is 15 amino acids long. The V gene lost 4 bases and the J gene lost 0 bases, with 13 bases spanning the gap. CDR3 residues: CASSTLPDLNTEAFF. DNA of the CDR3: TGCGCCAGCAGCACGCTGCCGGACCTGAACACTGAAGCTTTCTTT. The variable domain in full, completed from reference TRBV5-1 and TRBJ1-1, reads KAGVTQTPRYLIKTRGQQVTLSCSPISGHRSVSWYQQTPGQGLQFLFEYFSETQRNKGNFPGRFSGRQFSNSRSEMNVSTLELGDSALYLCASSTLPDLNTEAFFGQGTRLTVV.

This chain joins TRBV7-9 and TRBJ1-1; D gene unclear. The germline gives CDR1 SEHNR, CDR2 FQNEAQ (reference sequence). This CDR3 is built from 10 residues. In DNA form, the CDR3 reads TGTGCGTGGTTCGGGACTGAAGCTTTCTTT. Protein sequence: CAWFGTEAFF.